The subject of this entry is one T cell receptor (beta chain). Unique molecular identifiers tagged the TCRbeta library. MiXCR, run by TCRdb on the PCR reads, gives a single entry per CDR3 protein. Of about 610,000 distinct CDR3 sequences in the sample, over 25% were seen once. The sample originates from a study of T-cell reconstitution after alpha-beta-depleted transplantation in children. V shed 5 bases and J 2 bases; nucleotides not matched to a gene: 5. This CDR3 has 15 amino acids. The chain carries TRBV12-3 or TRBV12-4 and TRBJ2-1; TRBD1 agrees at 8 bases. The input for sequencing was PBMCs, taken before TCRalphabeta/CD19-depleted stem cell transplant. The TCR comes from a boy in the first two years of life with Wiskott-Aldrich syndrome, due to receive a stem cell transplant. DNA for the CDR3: TGTGCCAGCAGTCCCGACAGGGGTCCCTACAATGAGCAGTTCTTC. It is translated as CASSPDRGPYNEQFF.